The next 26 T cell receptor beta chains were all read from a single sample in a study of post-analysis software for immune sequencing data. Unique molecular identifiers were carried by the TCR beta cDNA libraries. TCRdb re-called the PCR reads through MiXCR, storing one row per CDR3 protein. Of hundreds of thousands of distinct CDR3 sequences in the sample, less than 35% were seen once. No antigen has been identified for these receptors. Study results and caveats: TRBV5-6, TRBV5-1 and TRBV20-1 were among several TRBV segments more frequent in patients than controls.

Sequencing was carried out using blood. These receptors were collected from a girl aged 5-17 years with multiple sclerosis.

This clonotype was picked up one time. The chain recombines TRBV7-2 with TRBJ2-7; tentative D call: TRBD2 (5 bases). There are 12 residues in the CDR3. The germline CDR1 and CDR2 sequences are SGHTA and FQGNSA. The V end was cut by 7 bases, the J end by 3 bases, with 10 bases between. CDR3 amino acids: CASTHGVYEQYF. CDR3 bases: TGTGCCAGCACCCACGGGGTCTACGAGCAGTACTTC.

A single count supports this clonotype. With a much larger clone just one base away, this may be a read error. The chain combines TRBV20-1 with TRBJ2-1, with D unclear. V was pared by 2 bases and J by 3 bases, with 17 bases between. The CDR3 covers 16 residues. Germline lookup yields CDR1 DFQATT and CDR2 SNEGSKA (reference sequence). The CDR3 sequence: CSARRGWGSYYNEQFF. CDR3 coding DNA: TGCAGTGCTAGACGTGGATGGGGTTCTTACTACAATGAGCAGTTCTTC.

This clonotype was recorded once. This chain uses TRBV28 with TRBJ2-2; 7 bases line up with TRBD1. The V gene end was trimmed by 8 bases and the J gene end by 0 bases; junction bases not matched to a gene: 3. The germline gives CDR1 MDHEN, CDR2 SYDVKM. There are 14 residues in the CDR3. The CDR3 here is CASGGTANTGELFF. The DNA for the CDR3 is TGTGCCAGCGGTGGGACAGCGAACACCGGGGAGCTGTTTTTT.

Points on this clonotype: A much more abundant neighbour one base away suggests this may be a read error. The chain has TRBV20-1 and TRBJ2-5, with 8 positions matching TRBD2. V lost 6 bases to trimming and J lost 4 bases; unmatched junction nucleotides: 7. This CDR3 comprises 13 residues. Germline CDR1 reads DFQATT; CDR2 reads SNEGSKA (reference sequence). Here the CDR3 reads CSAPGTSIETQYF. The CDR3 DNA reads TGCAGTGCGCCCGGGACTAGTATAGAGACCCAGTACTTC.

In DNA, the CDR3 is TGCGCCAGCAGCCAACAGGACGGCACCGGGGAGCTGTTTTTT. Translation: CASSQQDGTGELFF. The chain uses TRBV4-1 and TRBJ2-2; no definite D call. Germline CDR1 reads MGHRA; CDR2 reads YSYEKL. The CDR3 covers 14 residues. V lost 2 bases and J 4 bases, leaving 8 bases between the germline ends.

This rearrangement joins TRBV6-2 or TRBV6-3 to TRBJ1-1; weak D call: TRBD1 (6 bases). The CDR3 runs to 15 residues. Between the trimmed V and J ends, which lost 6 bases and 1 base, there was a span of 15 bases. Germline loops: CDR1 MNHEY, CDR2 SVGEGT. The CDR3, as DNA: TGTGCCAGCAGCCAGAGGAAGGGGGGGAACACTGAAGCTTTCTTT. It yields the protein CASSQRKGGNTEAFF.

The CDR3 DNA sequence: TGTGCCAGCGCACGCCACTCCTACGAGCAGTACTTC. Its protein product is CASARHSYEQYF. The V and J genes are TRBV7-2 and TRBJ2-7; D remains unclear. The CDR3 has 12 amino acids. The V and J ends lost 8 bases and 0 bases respectively, with 8 bases between them. The germline CDR1 and CDR2 sequences are SGHTA and FQGNSA.

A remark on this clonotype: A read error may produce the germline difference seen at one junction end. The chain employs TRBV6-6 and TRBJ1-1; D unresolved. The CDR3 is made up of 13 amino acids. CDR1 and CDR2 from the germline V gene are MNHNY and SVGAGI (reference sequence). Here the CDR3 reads CASSRGKNIEAFF. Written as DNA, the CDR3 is TGTGCCAGCAGTCGAGGGAAGAACATTGAAGCTTTCTTT.

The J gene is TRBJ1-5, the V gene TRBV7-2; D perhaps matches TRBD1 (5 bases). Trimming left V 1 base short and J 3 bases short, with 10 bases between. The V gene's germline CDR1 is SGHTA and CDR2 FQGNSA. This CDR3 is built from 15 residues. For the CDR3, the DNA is TGTGCCAGCAGCTTAGTGGCAGGGCACAATCAGCCCCAGCATTTT. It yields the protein CASSLVAGHNQPQHF. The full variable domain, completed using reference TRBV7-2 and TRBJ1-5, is GAGVSQSPSNKVTEKGKDVELRCDPISGHTALYWYRQSLGQGLEFLIYFQGNSAPDKSGLPSDRFSAERTGGSVSTLTIQRTQQEDSAVYLCASSLVAGHNQPQHFGDGTRLSIL.

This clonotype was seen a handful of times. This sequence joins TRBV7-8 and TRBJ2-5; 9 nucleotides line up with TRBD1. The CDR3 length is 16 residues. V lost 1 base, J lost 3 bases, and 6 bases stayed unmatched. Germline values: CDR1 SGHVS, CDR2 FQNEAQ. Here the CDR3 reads CASSLGTGQGKETQYF. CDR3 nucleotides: TGTGCCAGCAGCTTAGGGACGGGACAGGGTAAAGAGACCCAGTACTTC.

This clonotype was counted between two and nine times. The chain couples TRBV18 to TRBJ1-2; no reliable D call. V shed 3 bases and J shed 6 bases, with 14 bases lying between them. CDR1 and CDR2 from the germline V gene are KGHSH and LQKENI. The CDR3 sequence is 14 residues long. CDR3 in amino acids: CASSPGRVVDGYTF. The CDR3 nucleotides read TGTGCCAGCTCACCGGGAAGGGTTGTGGATGGCTACACCTTC.

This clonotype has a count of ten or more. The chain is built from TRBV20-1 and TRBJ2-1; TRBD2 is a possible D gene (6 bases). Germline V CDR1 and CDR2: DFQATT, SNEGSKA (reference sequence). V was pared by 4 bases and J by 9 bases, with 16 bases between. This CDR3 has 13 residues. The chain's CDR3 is CSAISGGNGEQFF. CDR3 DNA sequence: TGCAGTGCTATTAGTGGCGGGAACGGTGAGCAGTTCTTC.

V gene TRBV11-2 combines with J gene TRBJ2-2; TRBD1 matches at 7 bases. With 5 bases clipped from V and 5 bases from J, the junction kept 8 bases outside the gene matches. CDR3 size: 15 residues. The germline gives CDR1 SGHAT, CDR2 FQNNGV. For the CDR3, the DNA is TGTGCCAGCAGCGCGGACAGGACGGAAACCGGGGAGCTGTTTTTT. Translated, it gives CASSADRTETGELFF.

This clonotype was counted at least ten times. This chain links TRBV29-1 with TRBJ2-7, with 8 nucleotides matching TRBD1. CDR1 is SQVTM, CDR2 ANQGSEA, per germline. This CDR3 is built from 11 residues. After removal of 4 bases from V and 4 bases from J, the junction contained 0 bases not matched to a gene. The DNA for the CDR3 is TGCAGCGTTGGGACAGGGTACGAGCAGTACTTC. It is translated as CSVGTGYEQYF.

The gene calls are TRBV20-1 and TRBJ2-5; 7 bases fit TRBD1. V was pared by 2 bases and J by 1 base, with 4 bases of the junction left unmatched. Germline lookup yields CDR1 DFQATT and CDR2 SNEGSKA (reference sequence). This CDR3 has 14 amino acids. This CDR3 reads CSARPRDSQETQYF. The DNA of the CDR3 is TGCAGTGCTAGACCCCGGGACAGCCAAGAGACCCAGTACTTC.

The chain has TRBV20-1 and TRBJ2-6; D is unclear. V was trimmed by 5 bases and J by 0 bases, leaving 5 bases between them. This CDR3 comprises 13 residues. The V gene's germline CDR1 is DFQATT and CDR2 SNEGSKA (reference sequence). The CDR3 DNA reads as TGCAGTGCTCGCCCCTCTGGGGCCAACGTCCTGACTTTC. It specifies CSARPSGANVLTF.

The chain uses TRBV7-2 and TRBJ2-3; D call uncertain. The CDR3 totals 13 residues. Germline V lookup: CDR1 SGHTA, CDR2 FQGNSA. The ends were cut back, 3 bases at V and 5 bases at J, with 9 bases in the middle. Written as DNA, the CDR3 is TGTGCCAGCAGCTTCGCGAACATAGATACGCAGTATTTT. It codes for CASSFANIDTQYF.

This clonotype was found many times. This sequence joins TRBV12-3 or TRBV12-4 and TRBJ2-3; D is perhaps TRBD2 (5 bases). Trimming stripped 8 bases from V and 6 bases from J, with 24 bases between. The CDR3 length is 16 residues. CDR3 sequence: CASPPTGGPAADTQYF. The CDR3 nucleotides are TGTGCCAGCCCGCCGACGGGCGGCCCAGCGGCGGATACGCAGTATTTT.

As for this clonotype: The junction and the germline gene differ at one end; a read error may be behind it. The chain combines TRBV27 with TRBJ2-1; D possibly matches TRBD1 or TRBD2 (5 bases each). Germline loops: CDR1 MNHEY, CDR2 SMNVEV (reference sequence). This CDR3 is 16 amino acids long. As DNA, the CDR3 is TGTGCCAGCAGTCCGGGGTCAGGGATCTCCTACGATGAGCAGTTCTTC. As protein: CASSPGSGISYDEQFF.

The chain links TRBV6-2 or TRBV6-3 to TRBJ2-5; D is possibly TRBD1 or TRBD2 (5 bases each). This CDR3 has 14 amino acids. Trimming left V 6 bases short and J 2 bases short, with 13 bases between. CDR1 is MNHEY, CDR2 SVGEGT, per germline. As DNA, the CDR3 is TGTGCCAGCAGACCCGCCGGGGCGCAAGAGACCCAGTACTTC. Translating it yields CASRPAGAQETQYF.

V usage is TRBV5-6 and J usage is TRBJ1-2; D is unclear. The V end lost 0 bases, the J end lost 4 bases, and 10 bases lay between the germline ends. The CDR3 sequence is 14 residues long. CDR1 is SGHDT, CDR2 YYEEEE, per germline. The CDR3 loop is CASSLGPSPYGYTF. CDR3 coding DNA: TGTGCCAGCAGCTTGGGACCTAGCCCCTATGGCTACACCTTC.

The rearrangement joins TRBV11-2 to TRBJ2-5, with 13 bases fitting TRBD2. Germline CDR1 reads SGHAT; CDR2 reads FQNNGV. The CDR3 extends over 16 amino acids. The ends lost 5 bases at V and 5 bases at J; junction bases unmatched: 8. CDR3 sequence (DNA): TGTGCCAGCAGCAAAGGACTAGCGGGGGTATTCGAGACCCAGTACTTC. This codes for CASSKGLAGVFETQYF. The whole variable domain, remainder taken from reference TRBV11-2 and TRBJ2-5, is EAGVAQSPRYKIIEKRQSVAFWCNPISGHATLYWYQQILGQGPKLLIQFQNNGVVDDSQLPKDRFSAERLKGVDSTLKIQPAKLEDSAVYLCASSKGLAGVFETQYFGPGTRLLVL.

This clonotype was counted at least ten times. The CDR3 DNA reads TGTGCCAGCAGTCCCGGGACACTCTCCTACAATGAGCAGTTCTTC. Its translation is CASSPGTLSYNEQFF. The chain uses TRBV6-4 and TRBJ2-1; D possibly corresponds to TRBD1 (6 bases). There are 15 residues in the CDR3. The germline gives CDR1 MRHNA, CDR2 SNTAGT. Between the trimmed V and J ends, which lost 5 bases and 0 bases, there was a span of 11 bases.

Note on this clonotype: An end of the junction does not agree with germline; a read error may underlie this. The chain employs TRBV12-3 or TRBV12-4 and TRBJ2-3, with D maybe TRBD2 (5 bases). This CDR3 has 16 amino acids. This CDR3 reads CAGSLRRGGLPDTQYF. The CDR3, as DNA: TGTGCCGGCAGTTTAAGGAGAGGAGGCCTCCCAGATACGCAGTATTTT.

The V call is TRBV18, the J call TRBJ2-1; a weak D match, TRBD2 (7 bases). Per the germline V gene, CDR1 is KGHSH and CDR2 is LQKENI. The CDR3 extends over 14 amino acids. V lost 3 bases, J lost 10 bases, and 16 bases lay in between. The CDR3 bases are TGTGCCAGCTCACCCTCTAGGGGGGGCAGGGAGCAGTTCTTC. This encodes CASSPSRGGREQFF.

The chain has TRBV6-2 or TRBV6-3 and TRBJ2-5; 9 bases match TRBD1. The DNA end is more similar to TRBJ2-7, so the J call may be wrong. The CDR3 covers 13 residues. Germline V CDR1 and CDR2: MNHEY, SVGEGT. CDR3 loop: CASSRDRAAEQYF. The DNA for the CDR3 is TGTGCCAGCAGTCGGGACAGGGCGGCCGAGCAGTACTTC.